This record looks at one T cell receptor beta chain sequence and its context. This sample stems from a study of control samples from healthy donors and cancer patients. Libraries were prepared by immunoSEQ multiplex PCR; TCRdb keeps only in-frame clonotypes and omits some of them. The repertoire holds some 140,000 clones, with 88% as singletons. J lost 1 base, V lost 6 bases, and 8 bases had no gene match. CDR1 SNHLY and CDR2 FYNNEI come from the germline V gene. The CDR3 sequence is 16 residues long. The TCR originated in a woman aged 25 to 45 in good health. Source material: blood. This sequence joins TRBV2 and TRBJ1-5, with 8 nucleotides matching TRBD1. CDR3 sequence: CASRDRAIGSNQPQHF. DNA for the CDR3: TGTGCCAGCAGGGACAGGGCAATCGGAAGCAATCAGCCCCAGCATTTT.